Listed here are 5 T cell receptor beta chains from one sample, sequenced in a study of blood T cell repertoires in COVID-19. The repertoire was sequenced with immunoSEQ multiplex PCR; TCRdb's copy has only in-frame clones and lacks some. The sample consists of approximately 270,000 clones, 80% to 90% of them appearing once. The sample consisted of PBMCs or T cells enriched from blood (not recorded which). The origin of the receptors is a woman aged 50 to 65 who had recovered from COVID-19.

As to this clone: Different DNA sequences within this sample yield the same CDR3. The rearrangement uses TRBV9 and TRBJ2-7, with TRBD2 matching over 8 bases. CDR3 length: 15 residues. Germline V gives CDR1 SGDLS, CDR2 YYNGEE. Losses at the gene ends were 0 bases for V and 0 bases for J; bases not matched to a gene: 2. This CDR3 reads CASSVGGRSSYEQYF. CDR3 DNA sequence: TGTGCCAGCAGCGTAGGCGGGAGGTCCTCCTACGAGCAGTACTTC.

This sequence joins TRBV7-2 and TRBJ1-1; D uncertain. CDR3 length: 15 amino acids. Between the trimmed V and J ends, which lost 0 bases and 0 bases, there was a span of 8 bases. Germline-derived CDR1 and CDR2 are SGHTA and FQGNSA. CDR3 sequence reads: CASSLAPGMNTEAFF. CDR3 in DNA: TGTGCCAGCAGCTTAGCTCCGGGGATGAACACTGAAGCTTTCTTT.

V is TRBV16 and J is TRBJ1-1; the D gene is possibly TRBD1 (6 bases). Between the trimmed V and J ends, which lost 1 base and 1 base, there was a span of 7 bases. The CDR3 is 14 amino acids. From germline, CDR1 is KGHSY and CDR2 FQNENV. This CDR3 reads CASSQWGQNTEAFF. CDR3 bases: TGTGCCAGCAGCCAATGGGGACAGAACACTGAAGCTTTCTTT.

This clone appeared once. The CDR3 sequence: CASSLSALPYEQYF. The CDR3 DNA is TGTGCCAGCAGTTTATCAGCGCTTCCCTACGAGCAGTACTTC. The chain carries TRBV28 and TRBJ2-7; D is uncertain. This CDR3 has 14 residues. Germline CDR1 MDHEN, CDR2 SYDVKM. The V end was cut by 1 base, the J end by 2 bases, with 9 bases between. The full variable domain, its missing parts supplied by reference TRBV28 and TRBJ2-7, is DVKVTQSSRYLVKRTGEKVFLECVQDMDHENMFWYRQDPGLGLRLIYFSYDVKMKEKGDIPEGYSVSREKKERFSLILESASTNQTSMYLCASSLSALPYEQYFGPGTRLTVT.

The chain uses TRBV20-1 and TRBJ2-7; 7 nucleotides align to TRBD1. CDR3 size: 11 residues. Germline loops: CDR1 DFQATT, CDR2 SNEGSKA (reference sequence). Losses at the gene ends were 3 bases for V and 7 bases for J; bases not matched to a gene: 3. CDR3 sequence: CSARDRFEQYF. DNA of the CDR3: TGCAGTGCTAGGGACAGGTTTGAGCAGTACTTC.